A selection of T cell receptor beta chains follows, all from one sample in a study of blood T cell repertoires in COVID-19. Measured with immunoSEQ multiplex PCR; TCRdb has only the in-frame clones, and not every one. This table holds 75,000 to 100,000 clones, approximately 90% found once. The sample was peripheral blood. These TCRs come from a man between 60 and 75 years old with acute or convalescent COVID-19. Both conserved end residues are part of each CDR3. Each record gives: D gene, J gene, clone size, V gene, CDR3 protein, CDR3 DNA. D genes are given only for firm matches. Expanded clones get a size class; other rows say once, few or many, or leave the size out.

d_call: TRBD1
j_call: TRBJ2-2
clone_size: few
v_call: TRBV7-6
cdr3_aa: CASSSTRTGPTGELFF
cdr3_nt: TGTGCCAGCAGCTCAACGCGGACAGGGCCCACCGGGGAGCTGTTTTTT

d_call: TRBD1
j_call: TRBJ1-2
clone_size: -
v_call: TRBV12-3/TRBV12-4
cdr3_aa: CASSYRGVGYTF
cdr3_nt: TGTGCCAGCAGTTACAGGGGGGTTGGCTACACCTTC

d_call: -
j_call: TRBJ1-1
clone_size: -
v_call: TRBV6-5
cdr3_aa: CASSYYGGYTEAFF
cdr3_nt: TGTGCCAGCAGTTACTATGGGGGCTACACTGAAGCTTTCTTT

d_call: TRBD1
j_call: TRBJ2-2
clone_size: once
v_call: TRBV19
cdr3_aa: CASSGTANTGELFF
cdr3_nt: TGTGCCAGTAGTGGGACAGCAAACACCGGGGAGCTGTTTTTT

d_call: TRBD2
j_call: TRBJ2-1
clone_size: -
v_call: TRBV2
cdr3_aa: CASSEGAGYNEQFF
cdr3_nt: TGTGCCAGCAGTGAGGGAGCGGGGTACAATGAGCAGTTCTTC

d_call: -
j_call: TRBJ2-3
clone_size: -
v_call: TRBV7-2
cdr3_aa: CASSLSYLSTDTQYF
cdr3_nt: TGTGCCAGCAGCTTAAGCTACCTTAGCACAGATACGCAGTATTTT

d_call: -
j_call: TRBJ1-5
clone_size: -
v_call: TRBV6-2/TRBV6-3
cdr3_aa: CASSYVIGREAYSQPQHF
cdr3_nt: TGTGCCAGCAGTTACGTGATCGGAAGGGAGGCCTACTCACAGCCCCAGCATTTT

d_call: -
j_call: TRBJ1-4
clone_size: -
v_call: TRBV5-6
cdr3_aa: CASSLVGEANEKLFF
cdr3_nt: TGTGCCAGCAGCTTGGTCGGGGAGGCTAATGAAAAACTGTTTTTT

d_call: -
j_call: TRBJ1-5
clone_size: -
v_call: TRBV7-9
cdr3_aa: CASSVTGNQPQHF
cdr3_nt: TGTGCCAGCAGCGTCACAGGGAATCAGCCCCAGCATTTT

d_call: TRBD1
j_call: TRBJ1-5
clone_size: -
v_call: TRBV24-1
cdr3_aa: CATSDLTLGQGWDSNQPQHF
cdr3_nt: TGTGCCACCAGTGATTTGACTCTTGGACAGGGATGGGATAGCAATCAGCCCCAGCATTTT

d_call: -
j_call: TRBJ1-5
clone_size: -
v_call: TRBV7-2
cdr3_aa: CASSPASGSNQPQHF
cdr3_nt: TGTGCCAGCAGCCCGGCTTCGGGGAGCAATCAGCCCCAGCATTTT

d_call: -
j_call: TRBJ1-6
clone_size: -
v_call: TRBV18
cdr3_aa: CASSAPGGYNSPLHF
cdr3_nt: TGTGCCAGCTCAGCCCCGGGGGGCTATAATTCACCCCTCCACTTT

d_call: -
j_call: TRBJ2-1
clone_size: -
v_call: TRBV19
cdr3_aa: CASMASVNNEQFF
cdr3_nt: TGTGCCAGTATGGCTTCAGTAAACAATGAGCAGTTCTTC

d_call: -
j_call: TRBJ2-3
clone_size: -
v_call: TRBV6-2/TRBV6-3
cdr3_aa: CASSRLGLGTDTQYF
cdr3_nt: TGTGCCAGCAGCCGCCTGGGCTTAGGCACAGATACGCAGTATTTT

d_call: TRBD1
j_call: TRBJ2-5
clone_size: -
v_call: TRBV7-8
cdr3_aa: CASSSGQGTETQYF
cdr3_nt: TGTGCCAGCAGTTCGGGACAGGGGACGGAGACCCAGTACTTC

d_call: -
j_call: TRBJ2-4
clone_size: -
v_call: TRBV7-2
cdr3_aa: CASSLVKGVTKNIQYF
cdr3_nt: TGTGCCAGCAGCTTAGTGAAGGGGGTGACCAAAAACATTCAGTACTTC

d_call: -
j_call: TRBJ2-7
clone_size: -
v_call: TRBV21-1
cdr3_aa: CASSLYRDGPYEQYF
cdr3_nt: TGTGCCAGCAGCCTGTACAGGGATGGGCCCTACGAGCAGTACTTC

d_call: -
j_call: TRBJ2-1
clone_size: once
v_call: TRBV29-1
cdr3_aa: CSGGTSVSHNEQFF
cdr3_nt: TGCAGCGGGGGCACAAGCGTGTCCCACAATGAGCAGTTCTTC

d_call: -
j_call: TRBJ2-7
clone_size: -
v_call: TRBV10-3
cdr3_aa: CAIRGGASYEQYF
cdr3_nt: TGTGCCATCAGGGGGGGGGCCTCCTACGAGCAGTACTTC

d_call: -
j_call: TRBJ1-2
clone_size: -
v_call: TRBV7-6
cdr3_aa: CASSSRGGSYGYTF
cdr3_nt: TGTGCCAGCAGCTCTAGGGGGGGATCCTATGGCTACACCTTC

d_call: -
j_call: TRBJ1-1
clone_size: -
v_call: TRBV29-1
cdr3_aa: CSVSPEGGRTEAFF
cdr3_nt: TGCAGCGTTAGCCCGGAGGGGGGGCGCACTGAAGCTTTCTTT

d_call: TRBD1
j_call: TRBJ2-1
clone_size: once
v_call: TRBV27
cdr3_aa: CASSIQGAPSDEQFF
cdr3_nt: TGTGCCAGCAGTATCCAGGGGGCCCCCAGCGATGAGCAGTTCTTC

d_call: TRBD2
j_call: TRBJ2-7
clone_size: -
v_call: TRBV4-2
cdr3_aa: CASSSGGGGSGEQYF
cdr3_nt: TGTGCCAGCAGCTCCGGAGGCGGGGGGTCCGGCGAGCAGTACTTC

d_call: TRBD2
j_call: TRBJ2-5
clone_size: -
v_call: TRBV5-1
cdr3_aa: CASSMSLAGGPQETQYF
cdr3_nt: TGCGCCAGCAGCATGTCGCTAGCGGGGGGCCCCCAAGAGACCCAGTACTTC

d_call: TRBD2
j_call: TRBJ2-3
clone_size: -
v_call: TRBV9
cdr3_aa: CASSVEGGGLDTQYF
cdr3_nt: TGTGCCAGCAGCGTAGAGGGCGGGGGGCTCGATACGCAGTATTTT

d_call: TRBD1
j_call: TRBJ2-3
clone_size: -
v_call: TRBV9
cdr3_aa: CASSPSTGADTQYF
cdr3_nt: TGTGCCAGCAGCCCCTCGACAGGGGCAGATACGCAGTATTTT

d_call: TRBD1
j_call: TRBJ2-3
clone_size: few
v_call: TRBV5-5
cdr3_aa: CASSKTRTGGLDTQYF
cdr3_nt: TGTGCCAGCAGCAAGACCCGGACAGGGGGCTTAGATACGCAGTATTTT

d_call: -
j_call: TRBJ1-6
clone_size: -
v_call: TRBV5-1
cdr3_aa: CASSLGSGSPLHF
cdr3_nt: TGCGCCAGCAGCTTGGGATCGGGTTCACCCCTCCACTTT